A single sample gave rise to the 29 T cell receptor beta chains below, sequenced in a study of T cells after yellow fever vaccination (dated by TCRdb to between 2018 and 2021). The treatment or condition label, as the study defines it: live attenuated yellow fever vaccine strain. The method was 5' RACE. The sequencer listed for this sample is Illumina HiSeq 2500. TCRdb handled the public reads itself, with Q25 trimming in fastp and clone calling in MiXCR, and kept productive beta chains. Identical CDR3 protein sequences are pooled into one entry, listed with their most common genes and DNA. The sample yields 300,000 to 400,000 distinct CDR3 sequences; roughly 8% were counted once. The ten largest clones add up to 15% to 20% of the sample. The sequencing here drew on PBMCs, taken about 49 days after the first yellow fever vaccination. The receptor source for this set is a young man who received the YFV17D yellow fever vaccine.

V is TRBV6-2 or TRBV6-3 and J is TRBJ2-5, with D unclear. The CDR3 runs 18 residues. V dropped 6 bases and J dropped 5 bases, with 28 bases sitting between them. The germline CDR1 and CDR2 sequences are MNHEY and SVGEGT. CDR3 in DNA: TGTGCCAGCAGGAACGACACATTTAGGACCGCAGGAAGGGAGACCCAGTACTTC. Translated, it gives CASRNDTFRTAGRETQYF.

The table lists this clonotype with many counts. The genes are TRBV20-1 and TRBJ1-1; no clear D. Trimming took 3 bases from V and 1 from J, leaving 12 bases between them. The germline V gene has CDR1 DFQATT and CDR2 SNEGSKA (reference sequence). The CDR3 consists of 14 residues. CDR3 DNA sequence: TGCAGTGCTAGGTCCCGGGGTGGGAACACTGAAGCTTTCTTT. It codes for CSARSRGGNTEAFF.

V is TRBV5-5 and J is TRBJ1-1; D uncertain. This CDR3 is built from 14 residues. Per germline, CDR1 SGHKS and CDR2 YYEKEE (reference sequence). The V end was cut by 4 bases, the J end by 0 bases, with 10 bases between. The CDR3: CASSPSQVNTEAFF. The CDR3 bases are TGTGCCAGCAGCCCGAGTCAAGTGAACACTGAAGCTTTCTTT.

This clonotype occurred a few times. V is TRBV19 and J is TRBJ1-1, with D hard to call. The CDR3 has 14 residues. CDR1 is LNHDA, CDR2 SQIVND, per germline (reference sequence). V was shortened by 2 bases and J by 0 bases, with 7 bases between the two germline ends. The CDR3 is CASSIIGVNTEAFF. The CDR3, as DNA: TGTGCCAGTAGTATAATCGGGGTGAACACTGAAGCTTTCTTT.

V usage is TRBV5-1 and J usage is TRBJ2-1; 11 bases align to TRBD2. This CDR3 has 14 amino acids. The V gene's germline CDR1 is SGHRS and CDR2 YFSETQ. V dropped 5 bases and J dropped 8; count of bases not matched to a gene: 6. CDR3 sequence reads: CASRVGLAGDEQFF. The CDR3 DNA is TGCGCCAGCAGGGTAGGACTAGCGGGTGATGAGCAGTTCTTC.

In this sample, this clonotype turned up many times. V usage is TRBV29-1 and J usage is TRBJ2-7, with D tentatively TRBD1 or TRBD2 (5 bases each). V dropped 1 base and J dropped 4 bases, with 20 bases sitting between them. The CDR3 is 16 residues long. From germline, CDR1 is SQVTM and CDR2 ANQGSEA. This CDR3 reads CSVEGWDGALPYEQYF. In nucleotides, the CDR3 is TGCAGCGTTGAAGGGTGGGACGGCGCCCTTCCTTACGAGCAGTACTTC.

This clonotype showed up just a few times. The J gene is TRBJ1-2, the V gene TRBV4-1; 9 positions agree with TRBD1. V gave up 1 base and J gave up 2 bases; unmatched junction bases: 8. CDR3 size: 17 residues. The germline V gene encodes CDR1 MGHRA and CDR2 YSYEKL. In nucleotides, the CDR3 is TGCGCCAGCAGCCAAGCCACTACAGGGGGCGGGAACTATGGCTACACCTTC. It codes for CASSQATTGGGNYGYTF.

CDR3 in amino acids: CASSGNRGETQYF. As DNA, the CDR3 is TGCGCCAGCAGCGGAAACAGGGGGGAGACCCAGTACTTC. The V call is TRBV5-1, the J call TRBJ2-5; 8 nucleotides line up with TRBD1. CDR1 is SGHRS, CDR2 YFSETQ, per germline. The J segment lost 5 bases and the V segment lost 4 bases, leaving 4 bases of the junction unmatched. There are 13 residues in the CDR3.

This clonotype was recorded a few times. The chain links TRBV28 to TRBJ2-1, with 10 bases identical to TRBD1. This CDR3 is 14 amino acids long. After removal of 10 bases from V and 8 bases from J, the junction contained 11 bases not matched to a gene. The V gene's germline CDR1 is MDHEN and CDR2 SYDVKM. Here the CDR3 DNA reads TGTGCCACCAGACAGGGGGCCAATCTTTATGAGCAGTTCTTC. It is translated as CATRQGANLYEQFF.

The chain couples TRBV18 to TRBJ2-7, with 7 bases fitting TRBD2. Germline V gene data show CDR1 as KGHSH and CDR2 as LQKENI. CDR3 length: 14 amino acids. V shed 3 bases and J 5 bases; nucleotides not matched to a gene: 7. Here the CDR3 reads CASSPQRGSDEQYF. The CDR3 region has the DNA TGTGCCAGCTCACCCCAGCGGGGTTCAGACGAGCAGTACTTC.

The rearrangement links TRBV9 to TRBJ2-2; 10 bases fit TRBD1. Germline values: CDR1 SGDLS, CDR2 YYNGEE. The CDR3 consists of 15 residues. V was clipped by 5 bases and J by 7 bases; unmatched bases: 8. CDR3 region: CASRADRGRDGELFF. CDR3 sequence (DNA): TGTGCCAGCAGGGCAGACAGGGGGCGCGACGGGGAGCTGTTTTTT. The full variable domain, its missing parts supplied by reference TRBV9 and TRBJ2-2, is DSGVTQTPKHLITATGQRVTLRCSPRSGDLSVYWYQQSLDQGLQFLIQYYNGEERAKGNILERFSAQQFPDLHSELNLSSLELGDSALYFCASRADRGRDGELFFGEGSRLTVL.

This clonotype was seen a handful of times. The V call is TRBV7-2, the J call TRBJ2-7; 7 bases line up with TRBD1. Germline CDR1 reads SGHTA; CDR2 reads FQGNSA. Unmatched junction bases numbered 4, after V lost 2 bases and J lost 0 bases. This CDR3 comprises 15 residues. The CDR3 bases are TGTGCCAGCAGCTTACGACAGGGCCTCTCCTACGAGCAGTACGTC. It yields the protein CASSLRQGLSYEQYV.

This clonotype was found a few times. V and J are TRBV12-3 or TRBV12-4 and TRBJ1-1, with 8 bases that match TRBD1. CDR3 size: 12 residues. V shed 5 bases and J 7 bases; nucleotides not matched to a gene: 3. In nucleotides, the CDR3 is TGTGCCAGCAGTACAGGGGGATATGAAGCTTTCTTT. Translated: CASSTGGYEAFF.

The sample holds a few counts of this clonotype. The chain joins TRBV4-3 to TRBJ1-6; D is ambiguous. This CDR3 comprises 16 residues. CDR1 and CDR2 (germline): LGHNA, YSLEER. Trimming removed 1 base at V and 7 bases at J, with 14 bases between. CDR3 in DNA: TGCGCCAGCAGCCAAGTTCGTGGGCTGCCGAATTCACCCCTCCACTTT. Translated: CASSQVRGLPNSPLHF.

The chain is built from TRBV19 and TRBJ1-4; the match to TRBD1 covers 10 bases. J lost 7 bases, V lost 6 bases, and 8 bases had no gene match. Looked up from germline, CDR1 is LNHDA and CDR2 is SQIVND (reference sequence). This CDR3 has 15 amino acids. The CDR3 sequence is CASSLTGGNFEKLFF. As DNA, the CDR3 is TGTGCCAGTAGCCTGACAGGGGGCAATTTTGAAAAACTGTTTTTT.

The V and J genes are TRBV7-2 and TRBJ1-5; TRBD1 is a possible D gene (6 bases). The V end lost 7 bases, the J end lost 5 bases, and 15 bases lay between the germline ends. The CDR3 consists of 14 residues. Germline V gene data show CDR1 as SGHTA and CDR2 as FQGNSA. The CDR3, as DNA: TGTGCCAGCAACAGGCAGGGGCGAGATCAGCCCCAGCATTTT. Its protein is CASNRQGRDQPQHF.

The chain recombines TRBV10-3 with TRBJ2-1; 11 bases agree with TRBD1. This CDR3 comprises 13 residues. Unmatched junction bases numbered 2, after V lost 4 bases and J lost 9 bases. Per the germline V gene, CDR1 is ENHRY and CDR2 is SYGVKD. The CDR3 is CAISAGTGGEQFF. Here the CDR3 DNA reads TGTGCCATCAGTGCTGGGACAGGGGGTGAGCAGTTCTTC.

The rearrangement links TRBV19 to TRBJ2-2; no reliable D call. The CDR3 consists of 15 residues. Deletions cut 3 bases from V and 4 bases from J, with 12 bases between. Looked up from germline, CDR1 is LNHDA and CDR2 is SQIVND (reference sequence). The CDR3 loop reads CASSIRLVGTGELFF. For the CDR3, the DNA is TGTGCCAGTAGTATCCGGCTAGTCGGCACCGGGGAGCTGTTTTTT.

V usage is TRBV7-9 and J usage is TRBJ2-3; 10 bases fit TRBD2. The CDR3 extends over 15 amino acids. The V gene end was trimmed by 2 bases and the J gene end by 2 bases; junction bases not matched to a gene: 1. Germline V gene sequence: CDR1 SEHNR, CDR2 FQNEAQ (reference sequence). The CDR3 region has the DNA TGTGCCAGCAGCTTACTAGCGGGGGACACAGATACGCAGTATTTT. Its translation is CASSLLAGDTDTQYF.

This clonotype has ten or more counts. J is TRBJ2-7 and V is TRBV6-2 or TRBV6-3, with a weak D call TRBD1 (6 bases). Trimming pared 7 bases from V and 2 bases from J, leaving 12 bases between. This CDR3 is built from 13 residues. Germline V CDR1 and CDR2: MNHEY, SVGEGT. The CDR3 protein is CASNLDSPYEQYF. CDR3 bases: TGTGCCAGCAACTTGGACAGCCCCTACGAGCAGTACTTC.

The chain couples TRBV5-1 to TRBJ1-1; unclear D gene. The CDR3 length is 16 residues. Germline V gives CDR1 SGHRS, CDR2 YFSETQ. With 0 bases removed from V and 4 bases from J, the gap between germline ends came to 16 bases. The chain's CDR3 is CASSLGPAVVSTEAFF. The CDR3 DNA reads TGCGCCAGCAGCTTGGGGCCCGCGGTCGTATCCACTGAAGCTTTCTTT.

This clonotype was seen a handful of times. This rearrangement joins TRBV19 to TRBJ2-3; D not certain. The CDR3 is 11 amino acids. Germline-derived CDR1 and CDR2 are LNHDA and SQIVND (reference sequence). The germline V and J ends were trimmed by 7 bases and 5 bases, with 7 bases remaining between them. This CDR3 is CASIWGDTQYF. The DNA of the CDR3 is TGTGCCAGTATTTGGGGAGATACGCAGTATTTT.

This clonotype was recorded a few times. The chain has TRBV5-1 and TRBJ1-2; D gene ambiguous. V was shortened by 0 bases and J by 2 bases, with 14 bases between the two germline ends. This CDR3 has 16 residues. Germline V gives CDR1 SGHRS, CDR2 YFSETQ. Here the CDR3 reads CASSLALDRVNYGYTF. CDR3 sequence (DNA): TGCGCCAGCAGCTTGGCGCTAGACCGCGTAAACTATGGCTACACCTTC.

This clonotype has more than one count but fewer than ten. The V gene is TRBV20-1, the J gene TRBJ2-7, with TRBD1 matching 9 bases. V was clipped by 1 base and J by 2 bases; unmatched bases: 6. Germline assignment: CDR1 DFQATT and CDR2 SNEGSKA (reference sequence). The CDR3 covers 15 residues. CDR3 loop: CSARGRTGVTYEQYF. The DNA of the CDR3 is TGCAGTGCTAGAGGCCGGACAGGGGTCACCTACGAGCAGTACTTC.

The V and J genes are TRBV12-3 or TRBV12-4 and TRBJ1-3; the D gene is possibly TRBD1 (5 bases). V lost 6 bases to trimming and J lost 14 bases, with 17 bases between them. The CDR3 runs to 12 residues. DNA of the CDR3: TGTGCCAGCAGGGGAGTAATGCGGGACCTATATTTT. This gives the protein CASRGVMRDLYF.

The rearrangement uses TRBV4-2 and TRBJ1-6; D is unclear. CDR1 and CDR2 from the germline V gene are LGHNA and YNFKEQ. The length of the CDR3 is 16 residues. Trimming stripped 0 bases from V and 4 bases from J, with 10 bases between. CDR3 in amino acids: CASSQETPHYNSPLHF. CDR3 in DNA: TGTGCCAGCAGCCAAGAGACCCCGCATTATAATTCACCCCTCCACTTT.

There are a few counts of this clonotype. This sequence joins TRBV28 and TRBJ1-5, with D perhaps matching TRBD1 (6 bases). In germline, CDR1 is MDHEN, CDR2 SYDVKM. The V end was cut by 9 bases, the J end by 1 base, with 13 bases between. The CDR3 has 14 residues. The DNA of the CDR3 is TGTGCCAGTACCCGGGACAACAGCAATCAGCCCCAGCATTTT. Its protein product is CASTRDNSNQPQHF.

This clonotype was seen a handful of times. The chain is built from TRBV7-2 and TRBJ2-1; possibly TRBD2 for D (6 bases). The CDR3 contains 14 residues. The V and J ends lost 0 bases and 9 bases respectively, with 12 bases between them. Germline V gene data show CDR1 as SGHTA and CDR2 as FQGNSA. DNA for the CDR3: TGTGCCAGCAGCTTAGCCTGGAGGGACGGTGAGCAGTTCTTC. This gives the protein CASSLAWRDGEQFF.

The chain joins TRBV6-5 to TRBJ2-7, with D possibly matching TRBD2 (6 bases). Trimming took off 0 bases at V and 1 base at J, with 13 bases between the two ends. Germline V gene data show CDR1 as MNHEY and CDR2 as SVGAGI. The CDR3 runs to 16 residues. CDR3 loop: CASSYSIPGLSYEQYF. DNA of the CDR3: TGTGCCAGCAGTTACTCCATTCCAGGACTATCCTACGAGCAGTACTTC.